A single sample gave rise to the 14 T cell receptor beta chains below, sequenced in a study of blood T cell repertoires in COVID-19. Using immunoSEQ multiplex PCR, the repertoire was profiled, and TCRdb retains in-frame clones only, with some absent. This sample has about 64,000 clones, with about 88% found just once. Material for sequencing was peripheral blood. These TCRs come from a man in his 70s with acute or convalescent COVID-19.

The V call is TRBV28, the J call TRBJ2-4, with D tentatively TRBD2 (6 bases). Germline CDR1 reads MDHEN; CDR2 reads SYDVKM. This CDR3 spans 15 amino acids. Trimming shortened V by 6 bases and J by 6 bases, and 18 bases separated the two germline ends. The CDR3 reads CASSSGGEFGNIQYF. CDR3 sequence (DNA): TGTGCCAGCAGCTCTGGCGGGGAGTTCGGAAACATTCAGTACTTC.

V gene TRBV28 combines with J gene TRBJ1-4; the match to TRBD1 covers 10 bases. The trim removed 3 bases at V and 4 bases at J, leaving 14 bases unmatched. CDR1 and CDR2 (germline): MDHEN, SYDVKM. The CDR3 has 19 amino acids. The CDR3 DNA sequence: TGTGCCAGCAGTTTCCGGGACAGGGGTGTATCAGGCATTAATGAAAAACTGTTTTTT. Translation gives CASSFRDRGVSGINEKLFF.

The chain combines TRBV19 with TRBJ2-2; tentatively, D is TRBD2 (7 bases). CDR1 and CDR2 from the germline V gene are LNHDA and SQIVND (reference sequence). Between the trimmed V and J ends, which lost 2 bases and 3 bases, there was a span of 10 bases. The CDR3 has 15 amino acids. The CDR3: CASSIRGAHTGELFF. The CDR3 region has the DNA TGTGCCAGTAGTATACGGGGGGCGCACACCGGGGAGCTGTTTTTT.

This chain connects TRBV10-3 to TRBJ1-2; 10 nucleotides match TRBD1. Germline CDR1 and CDR2: ENHRY and SYGVKD. This CDR3 is 14 amino acids long. V dropped 10 bases and J dropped 7; count of bases not matched to a gene: 12. The CDR3 nucleotides read TGTGCCACCAAACCGGGACAGGGGCAAGCTGGCTACACCTTC. Its protein product is CATKPGQGQAGYTF.

As DNA, the CDR3 is TGTGCCAGCGTCGTTGGGACAGAGTTCTACGAGCAGTACTTC. It is translated as CASVVGTEFYEQYF. The chain joins TRBV2 to TRBJ2-7; 7 nucleotides match TRBD1. CDR3 size: 14 residues. V shed 8 bases, J shed 3 bases, and the junction held 10 bases outside the gene matches. Germline CDR1 SNHLY, CDR2 FYNNEI.

Comments on this clone: The same CDR3 can be traced to other DNA sequences in this sample. The chain is built from TRBV14 and TRBJ1-5; TRBD1 matches at 8 bases. V shed 4 bases and J 7 bases; nucleotides not matched to a gene: 6. This CDR3 has 14 amino acids. From germline, CDR1 is SGHDN and CDR2 FVKESK. CDR3 region: CASSRTGLGQPQHF. The CDR3 DNA follows: TGTGCCAGCAGCCGGACAGGGTTAGGGCAGCCCCAGCATTTT. Full variable domain (rest looked up from reference TRBV14 and TRBJ1-5): EAGVTQFPSHSVIEKGQTVTLRCDPISGHDNLYWYRRVMGKEIKFLLHFVKESKQDESGMPNNRFLAERTGGTYSTLKVQPAELEDSGVYFCASSRTGLGQPQHFGDGTRLSIL.

The chain joins TRBV2 to TRBJ2-7, with a weak D call TRBD1 (5 bases). The germline V gene encodes CDR1 SNHLY and CDR2 FYNNEI. V was trimmed by 3 bases and J by 5 bases, leaving 8 bases between them. There are 12 residues in the CDR3. CDR3 sequence (DNA): TGTGCCAGCAGTGATGCAGGGCACGAGCAGTACTTC. Translated, it gives CASSDAGHEQYF.

A single count supports this clone. V gene TRBV5-1 combines with J gene TRBJ2-5, with 7 nucleotides matching TRBD2. V lost 4 bases, J lost 2 bases, and 8 bases stayed unmatched. The CDR3 totals 15 residues. The germline CDR1 and CDR2 sequences are SGHRS and YFSETQ. The CDR3 DNA follows: TGCGCCAGCAGCGCTGTAAGGGGAGGGCAAGAGACCCAGTACTTC. Translation: CASSAVRGGQETQYF.

Remarks on this clone: Mismatch with germline at one junction end may stem from a read error. The rearrangement uses TRBV2 and TRBJ2-7, with 7 bases fitting TRBD1. CDR1 SNHLY and CDR2 FYNNEI come from the germline V gene. The CDR3 is 13 residues long. CDR3 sequence: CASDRDQLSEQHF. In DNA form, the CDR3 reads TGTGCCAGCGACAGGGATCAGCTATCCGAGCAGCACTTC.

This chain uses TRBV30 with TRBJ2-3, with 8 bases fitting TRBD1. Germline V gives CDR1 GTSNPN, CDR2 SVGIG (reference sequence). The CDR3 runs to 19 residues. J gave up 4 bases and V 1 base, and 19 bases lay outside the gene matches. This chain's CDR3 is CAWSAPSWRQGATPDTQYF. The CDR3 DNA sequence: TGTGCCTGGAGTGCCCCGTCGTGGAGGCAGGGGGCAACCCCAGATACGCAGTATTTT.

V gene TRBV6-5 combines with J gene TRBJ2-7; weak D call: TRBD2 (6 bases). V dropped 2 bases and J dropped 7 bases, with 15 bases sitting between them. The CDR3 is made up of 14 amino acids. In germline, CDR1 is MNHEY, CDR2 SVGAGI. Here the CDR3 reads CASSYTGGGGEQYF. CDR3 nucleotides: TGTGCCAGCAGTTACACCGGAGGTGGGGGGGAGCAGTACTTC.

The V gene is TRBV7-9, the J gene TRBJ1-1; tentative D call: TRBD1 (5 bases). The germline CDR1 and CDR2 sequences are SEHNR and FQNEAQ (reference sequence). This CDR3 is 14 amino acids long. The V and J ends lost 8 bases and 3 bases respectively, with 16 bases between them. This chain's CDR3 is CASGEGQGYTEAFF. The CDR3 DNA follows: TGTGCCAGCGGGGAGGGGCAGGGCTACACTGAAGCTTTCTTT.

The genes are TRBV7-9 and TRBJ2-7, with D tentatively TRBD2 (5 bases). The V gene lost 2 bases and the J gene lost 2 bases, with 16 bases spanning the gap. The CDR3 is 16 residues long. CDR1 and CDR2 from the germline V gene are SEHNR and FQNEAQ (reference sequence). The CDR3, as DNA: TGTGCCAGCAGCTTAATGAGGGCGCTAGGCCCCTACGAGCAGTACTTC. Translating it yields CASSLMRALGPYEQYF.

The rearrangement uses TRBV30 and TRBJ1-6; D might be TRBD1 (5 bases). Trimming removed 2 bases at V and 7 bases at J, with 18 bases between. CDR1 and CDR2 from the germline V gene are GTSNPN and SVGIG (reference sequence). The CDR3 is 16 amino acids. The CDR3 reads CAWSFNSGLKNSPLHF. For the CDR3, the DNA is TGTGCCTGGAGTTTCAACTCAGGGTTAAAGAATTCACCCCTCCACTTT.